This T cell receptor beta chain was sequenced during a study of tumor and adjacent non-tumor tissue in lung cancer. The overall study: There were about twelve adenocarcinoma, a couple of squamous cell carcinoma and 1 small cell lung cancer cases.

The template was RNA from unsorted bulk tissue. More than 3 cm separated this lung sample from the edge of the tumor. As concerns this clonotype: Its specificity is unknown. Compared with germline, one end of the junction differs, possibly owing to a read error.

Study findings and constraints: TCR diversity was significantly greater in tumor than normal lung tissue.

The germline V gene encodes CDR1 MDHEN and CDR2 SYDVKM. The CDR3 is 14 residues long. TCRbeta libraries were built with three rounds of nested PCR, modified from ARM-PCR. A single record per CDR3 protein comes from TCRdb applying MiXCR to the multiplex PCR reads. The data hold 35,000 to 55,000 distinct CDR3 sequences, with less than 65% observed a single time. The sequenced sample consisted of distant non-tumor lung tissue. This receptor was obtained from a man between 50 and 59 years old with non-small cell lung cancer. The V gene is TRBV28, the J gene TRBJ2-3, with 7 bases lining up with TRBD2. The CDR3 is CASRSGPAGTRQYF. The DNA for the CDR3 is TGTGCTAGCAGGTCTGGTCCAGCGGGGACGAGGCAGTATTTT.